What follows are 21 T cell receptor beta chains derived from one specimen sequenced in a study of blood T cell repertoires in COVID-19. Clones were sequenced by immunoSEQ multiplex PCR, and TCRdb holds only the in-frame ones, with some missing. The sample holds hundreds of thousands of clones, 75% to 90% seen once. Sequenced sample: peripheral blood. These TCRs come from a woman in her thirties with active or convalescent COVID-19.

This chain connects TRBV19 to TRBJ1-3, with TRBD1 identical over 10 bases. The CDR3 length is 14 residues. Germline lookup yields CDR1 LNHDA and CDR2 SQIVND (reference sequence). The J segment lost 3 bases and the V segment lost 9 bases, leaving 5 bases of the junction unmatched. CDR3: CASSGTGVGNTIYF. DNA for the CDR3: TGTGCCAGCTCCGGGACAGGGGTTGGAAACACCATATATTTT.

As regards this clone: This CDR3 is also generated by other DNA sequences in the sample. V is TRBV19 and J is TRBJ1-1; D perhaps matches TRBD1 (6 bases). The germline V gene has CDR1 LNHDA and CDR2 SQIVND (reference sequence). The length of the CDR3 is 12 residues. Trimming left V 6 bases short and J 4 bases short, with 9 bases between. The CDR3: CASRQGGTEAFF. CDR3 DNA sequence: TGTGCCAGTAGACAAGGGGGCACTGAAGCTTTCTTT.

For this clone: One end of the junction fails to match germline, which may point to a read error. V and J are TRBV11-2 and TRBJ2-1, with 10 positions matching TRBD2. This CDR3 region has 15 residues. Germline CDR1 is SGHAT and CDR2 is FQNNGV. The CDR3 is CASSIGLAVYSEQFF. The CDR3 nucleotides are TGTGCCAGCAGCATTGGACTAGCGGTGTACAGTGAGCAGTTCTTC.

The CDR3 coding sequence is TGTGCCAGCAGCTTTCAGGGGGCAAGTGGAAACACCATATATTTT. Translated, it gives CASSFQGASGNTIYF. This sequence joins TRBV5-4 and TRBJ1-3; 8 bases are a match to TRBD1. V shed 2 bases, J shed 3 bases, and the junction held 4 bases outside the gene matches. The CDR3 runs to 15 residues. CDR1 and CDR2 (germline): SGHNT, YYREEE (reference sequence).

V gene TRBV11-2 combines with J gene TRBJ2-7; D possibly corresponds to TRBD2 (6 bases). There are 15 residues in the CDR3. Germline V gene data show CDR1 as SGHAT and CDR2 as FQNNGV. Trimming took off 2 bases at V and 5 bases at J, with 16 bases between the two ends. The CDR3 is CASSLLIGSMHEQYF. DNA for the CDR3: TGTGCCAGCAGCTTACTAATCGGGAGTATGCACGAGCAGTACTTC.

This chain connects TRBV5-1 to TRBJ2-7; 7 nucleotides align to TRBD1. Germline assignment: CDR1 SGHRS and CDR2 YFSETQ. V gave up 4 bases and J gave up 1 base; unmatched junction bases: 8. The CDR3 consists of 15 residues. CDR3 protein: CASSLGQERSYEQYF. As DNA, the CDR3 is TGCGCCAGCAGCCTCGGACAGGAACGATCCTACGAGCAGTACTTC.

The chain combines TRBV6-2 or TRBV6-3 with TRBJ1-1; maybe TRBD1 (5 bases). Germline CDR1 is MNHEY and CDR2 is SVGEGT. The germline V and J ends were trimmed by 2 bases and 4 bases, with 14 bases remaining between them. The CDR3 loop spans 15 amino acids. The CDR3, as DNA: TGTGCCAGCAGTTACGCAGGGCATGGGCTCACTGAAGCTTTCTTT. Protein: CASSYAGHGLTEAFF.

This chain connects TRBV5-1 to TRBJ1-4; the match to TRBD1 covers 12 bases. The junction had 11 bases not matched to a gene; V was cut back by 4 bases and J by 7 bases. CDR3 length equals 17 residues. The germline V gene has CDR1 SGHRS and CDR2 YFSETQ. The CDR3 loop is CASSRGQGALGSEKLFF. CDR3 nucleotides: TGCGCCAGCAGCCGGGGACAGGGGGCTCTTGGAAGTGAAAAACTGTTTTTT.

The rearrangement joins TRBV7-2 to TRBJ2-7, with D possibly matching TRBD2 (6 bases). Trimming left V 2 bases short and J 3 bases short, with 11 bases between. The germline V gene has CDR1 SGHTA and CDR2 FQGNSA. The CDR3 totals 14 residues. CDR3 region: CASSLFGGGYEQYF. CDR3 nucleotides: TGTGCCAGCAGCTTATTCGGGGGAGGCTACGAGCAGTACTTC.

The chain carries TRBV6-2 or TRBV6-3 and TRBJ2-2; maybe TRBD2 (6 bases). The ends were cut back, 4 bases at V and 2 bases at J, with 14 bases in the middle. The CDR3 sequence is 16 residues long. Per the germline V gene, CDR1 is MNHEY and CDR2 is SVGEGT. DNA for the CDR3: TGTGCCAGCAGTTCGGAGGGGCCCTCTAACACCGGGGAGCTGTTTTTT. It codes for CASSSEGPSNTGELFF.

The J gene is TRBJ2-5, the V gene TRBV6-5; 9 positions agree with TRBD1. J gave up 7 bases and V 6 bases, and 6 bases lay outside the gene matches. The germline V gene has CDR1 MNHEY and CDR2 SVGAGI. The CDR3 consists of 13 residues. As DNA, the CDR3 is TGTGCCAGCAGCGCGGGACAGGGCATGACCCAGTACTTC. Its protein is CASSAGQGMTQYF.

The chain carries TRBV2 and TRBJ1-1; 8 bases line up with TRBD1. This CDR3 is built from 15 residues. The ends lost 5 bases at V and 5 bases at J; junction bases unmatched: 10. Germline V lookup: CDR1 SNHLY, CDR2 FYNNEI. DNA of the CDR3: TGTGCCAGCAGTCTCGCCAGGGGGCGGGATACTGAAGCTTTCTTT. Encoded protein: CASSLARGRDTEAFF.

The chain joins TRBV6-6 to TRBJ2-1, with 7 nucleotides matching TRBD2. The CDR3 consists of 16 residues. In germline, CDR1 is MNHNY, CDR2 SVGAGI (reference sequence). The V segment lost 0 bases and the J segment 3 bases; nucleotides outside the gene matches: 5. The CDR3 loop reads CASSYSGGSVYNEQFF. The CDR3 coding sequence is TGTGCCAGCAGTTACTCGGGCGGGAGTGTCTACAATGAGCAGTTCTTC.

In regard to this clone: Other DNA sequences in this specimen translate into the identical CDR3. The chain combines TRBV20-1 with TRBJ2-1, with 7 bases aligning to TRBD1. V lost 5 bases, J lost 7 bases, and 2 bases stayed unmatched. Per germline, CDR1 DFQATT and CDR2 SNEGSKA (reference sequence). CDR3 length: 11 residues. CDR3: CSASGGNEQFF. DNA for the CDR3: TGCAGTGCTTCAGGGGGTAATGAGCAGTTCTTC.

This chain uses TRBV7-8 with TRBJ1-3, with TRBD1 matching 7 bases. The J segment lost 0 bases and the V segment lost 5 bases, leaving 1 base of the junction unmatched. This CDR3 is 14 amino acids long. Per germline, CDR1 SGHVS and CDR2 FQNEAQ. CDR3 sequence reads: CASSRTGSGNTIYF. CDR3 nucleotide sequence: TGTGCCAGCAGCCGGACAGGCTCTGGAAACACCATATATTTT.

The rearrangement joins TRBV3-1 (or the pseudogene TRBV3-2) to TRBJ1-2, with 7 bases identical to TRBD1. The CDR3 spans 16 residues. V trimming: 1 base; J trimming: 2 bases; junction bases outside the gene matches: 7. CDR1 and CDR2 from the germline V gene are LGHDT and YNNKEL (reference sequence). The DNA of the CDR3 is TGTGCCAGCAGCCAAGCCCTCCAGGGACAGAACTATGGCTACACCTTC. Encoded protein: CASSQALQGQNYGYTF.

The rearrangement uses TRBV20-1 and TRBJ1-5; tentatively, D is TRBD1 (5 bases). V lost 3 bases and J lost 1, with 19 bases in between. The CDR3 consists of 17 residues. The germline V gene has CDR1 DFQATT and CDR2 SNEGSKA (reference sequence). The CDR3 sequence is CSASSRVNLQSNQPQHF. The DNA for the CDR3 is TGCAGTGCTAGTTCCAGGGTAAATTTGCAAAGCAATCAGCCCCAGCATTTT.

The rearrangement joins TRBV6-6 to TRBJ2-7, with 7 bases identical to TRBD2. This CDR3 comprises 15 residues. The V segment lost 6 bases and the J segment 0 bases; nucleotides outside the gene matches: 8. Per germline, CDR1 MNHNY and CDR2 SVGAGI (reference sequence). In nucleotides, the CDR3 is TGTGCCAGCAGCACCCCCCGGGACTACTCCTACGAGCAGTACTTC. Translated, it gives CASSTPRDYSYEQYF.

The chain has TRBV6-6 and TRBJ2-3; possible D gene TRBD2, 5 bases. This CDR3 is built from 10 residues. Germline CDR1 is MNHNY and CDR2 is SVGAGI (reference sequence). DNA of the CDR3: TGTGCAGGCGGGCAAAATACGCAGTATTTT. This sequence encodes CAGGQNTQYF.

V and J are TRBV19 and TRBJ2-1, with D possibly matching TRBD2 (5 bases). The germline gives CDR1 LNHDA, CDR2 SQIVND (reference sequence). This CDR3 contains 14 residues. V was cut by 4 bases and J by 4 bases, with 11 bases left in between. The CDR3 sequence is CASSREGPYNEQFF. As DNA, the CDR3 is TGTGCCAGTAGTAGAGAGGGCCCTTACAATGAGCAGTTCTTC. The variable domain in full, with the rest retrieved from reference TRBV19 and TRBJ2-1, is DGGITQSPKYLFRKEGQNVTLSCEQNLNHDAMYWYRQDPGQGLRLIYYSQIVNDFQKGDIAEGYSVSREKKESFPLTVTSAQKNPTAFYLCASSREGPYNEQFFGPGTRLTVL.

The chain's CDR3 is CASSLSAGGSYNEQFF. DNA of the CDR3: TGTGCCAGCAGCTTGTCCGCGGGAGGCTCCTACAATGAGCAGTTCTTC. The rearrangement links TRBV5-4 to TRBJ2-1; 8 bases agree with TRBD2. CDR1 SGHNT and CDR2 YYREEE come from the germline V gene (reference sequence). The CDR3 sequence is 16 residues long. V was clipped by 1 base and J by 0 bases; unmatched bases: 3.